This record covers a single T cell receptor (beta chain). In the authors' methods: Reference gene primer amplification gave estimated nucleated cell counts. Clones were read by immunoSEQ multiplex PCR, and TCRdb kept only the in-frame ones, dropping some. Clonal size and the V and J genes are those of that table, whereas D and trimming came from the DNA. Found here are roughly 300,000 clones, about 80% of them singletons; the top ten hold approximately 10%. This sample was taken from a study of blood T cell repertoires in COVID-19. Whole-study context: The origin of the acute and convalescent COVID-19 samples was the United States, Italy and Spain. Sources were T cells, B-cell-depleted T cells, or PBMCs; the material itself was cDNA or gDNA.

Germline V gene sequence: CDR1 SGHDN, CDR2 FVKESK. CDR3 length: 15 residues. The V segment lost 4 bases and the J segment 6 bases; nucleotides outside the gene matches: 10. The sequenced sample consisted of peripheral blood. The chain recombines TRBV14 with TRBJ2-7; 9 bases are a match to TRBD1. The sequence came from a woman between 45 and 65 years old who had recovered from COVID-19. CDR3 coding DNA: TGTGCCAGCAGCCCTTTCGGACAGGGGTCGGGCGAGCAGTACTTC. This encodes CASSPFGQGSGEQYF.